This TCR beta chain appears in the sequencing data of a study of T cell responses to AZD1222 COVID-19 vaccine. Findings of the study overall: White British ancestry dominated among donors, who included more females, and clonal diversity was possibly underestimated. Reports indicate that nearly half of spike-specific TCRs are directed at unmutated variant regions.

Only in-frame clones appear in the TCRdb table, and some are missing; sequencing was by immunoSEQ multiplex PCR. The sample records 150,000 or so clones, approximately 87% being singletons. Of note for this clone: The target antigen is unknown.

CDR1 SGHTA and CDR2 FQGNSA come from the germline V gene. Trimming pared 0 bases from V and 7 bases from J, leaving 13 bases between. The CDR3 spans 15 residues. The origin of this receptor is an adult in good health. J is TRBJ1-5 and V is TRBV7-2; a possible D gene is TRBD1 (5 bases). Source: peripheral blood, taken on day 0 of MenACWY control vaccination. The CDR3 loop is CASSLAGRVVQPQHF. Written as DNA, the CDR3 is TGTGCCAGCAGCTTAGCGGGCAGGGTTGTCCAGCCCCAGCATTTT.